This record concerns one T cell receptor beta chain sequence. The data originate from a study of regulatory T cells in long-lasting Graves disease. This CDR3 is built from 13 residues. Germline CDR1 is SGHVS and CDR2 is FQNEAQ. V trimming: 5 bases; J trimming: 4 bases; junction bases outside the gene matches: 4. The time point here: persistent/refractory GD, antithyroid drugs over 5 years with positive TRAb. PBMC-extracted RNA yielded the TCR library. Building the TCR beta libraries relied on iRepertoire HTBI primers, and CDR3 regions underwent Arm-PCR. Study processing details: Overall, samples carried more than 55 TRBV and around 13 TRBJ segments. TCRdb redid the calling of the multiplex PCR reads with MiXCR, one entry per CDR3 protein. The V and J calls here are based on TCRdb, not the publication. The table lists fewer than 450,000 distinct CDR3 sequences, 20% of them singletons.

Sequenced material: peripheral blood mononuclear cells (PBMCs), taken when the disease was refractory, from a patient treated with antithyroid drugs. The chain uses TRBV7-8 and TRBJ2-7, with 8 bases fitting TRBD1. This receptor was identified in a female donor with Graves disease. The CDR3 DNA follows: TGTGCCAGCAGCGACAGGGGAATATACGAGCAGTACTTC. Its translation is CASSDRGIYEQYF.